This T cell receptor beta chain is from a study of cytomegalovirus exposure and HLA in healthy donors. The CDR3 is 14 amino acids. In germline, CDR1 is MGHRA, CDR2 YSYEKL. V lost 6 bases, J lost 4 bases, and 3 bases stayed unmatched. Study conclusions and caveats: Through in vitro validation, three CMV-associated chains were shown to be specific for CMV antigens. Reports showed the classifier diagnosing cytomegalovirus status with high specificity and sensitivity. Many donors shared some public TCRs, even though most TCR sequences were rare. The listing of roughly 160 TCR beta chains classed them as cytomegalovirus-associated.

This clone has only one observation. Its antigen is not known. Measured with immunoSEQ multiplex PCR; TCRdb has only the in-frame clones, and not every one. The sample includes approximately 170,000 clones, approximately 86% of them seen just once. Sequences were obtained from PBMCs. The TCR originated in a man in his thirties or forties in good health and CMV-seropositive. V usage is TRBV4-1 and J usage is TRBJ1-6; 7 bases agree with TRBD1. The CDR3 sequence is CASRGTDYNSPLHF. The CDR3 coding sequence is TGCGCCAGCAGGGGGACAGATTATAATTCACCCCTCCACTTT.